The 17 T cell receptor beta chains below were found in one sample sequenced in a study of patients and donors after allogeneic stem cell transplantation. One entry per CDR3 protein results from TCRdb running MiXCR on the RT-PCR reads. The top ten hold approximately 5.9% of the sample, which has about a million distinct CDR3 sequences, roughly 18% seen once. The source material was blood, either unsorted or a sorted T cell fraction (not recorded which). The receptors derive from a human donor who was either an allogeneic HSCT recipient or a stem cell or donor lymphocyte infusion donor (not recorded which). It is not recorded whose cells these are; they may come from a transplant donor.

The chain recombines TRBV12-3 or TRBV12-4 with TRBJ2-4; D unclear. V was trimmed by 1 base and J by 3 bases, leaving 10 bases between them. The CDR3 sequence is 15 residues long. CDR3 loop: CASSLGQTYKNIQYF. Here the CDR3 DNA reads TGTGCCAGCAGTTTAGGGCAGACTTACAAAAACATTCAGTACTTC.

This clonotype was seen only a few times. The chain joins TRBV5-1 to TRBJ2-1, with TRBD2 matching over 7 bases. V trimming: 5 bases; J trimming: 8 bases; junction bases outside the gene matches: 22. Germline values: CDR1 SGHRS, CDR2 YFSETQ. CDR3 length: 18 amino acids. The CDR3 sequence: CASRYAGEVKKEGHEQFF. Written as DNA, the CDR3 is TGCGCCAGCAGATACGCGGGAGAAGTAAAAAAAGAGGGGCATGAGCAGTTCTTC.

Only a few counts were recorded for this clonotype. Relative to the germline gene, one junction end is altered; a read error may explain this. V is TRBV7-7 and J is TRBJ2-5, with 7 bases that match TRBD1. The CDR3 length is 13 residues. Germline-derived CDR1 and CDR2 are SSHAT and FNYEAQ (reference sequence). CDR3 in DNA: TGTGCTAGCACCATGGGGACAGCGGAGACCCAGTACTTC. Residues: CASTMGTAETQYF.

This clonotype was observed a handful of times. The gene calls are TRBV5-1 and TRBJ2-1, with 7 bases aligning to TRBD1. V trimming: 2 bases; J trimming: 9 bases; junction bases outside the gene matches: 5. Germline assignment: CDR1 SGHRS and CDR2 YFSETQ. This CDR3 is 13 amino acids long. The chain's CDR3 is CASSFKTGIEQFF. CDR3 nucleotide sequence: TGCGCCAGCAGCTTCAAGACAGGGATTGAGCAGTTCTTC.

The chain employs TRBV20-1 and TRBJ2-7; 9 nucleotides align to TRBD2. The CDR3 totals 16 residues. Germline CDR1 DFQATT, CDR2 SNEGSKA (reference sequence). After removal of 0 bases from V and 4 bases from J, the junction contained 10 bases not matched to a gene. CDR3 in DNA: TGCAGTGCTAGAGATTTCAGGACTAGCGATTCTTACGAGCAGTACTTC. Amino acids: CSARDFRTSDSYEQYF.

The V call is TRBV27, the J call TRBJ1-1; TRBD1 is a possible D gene (5 bases). The CDR3 sequence is 15 residues long. Germline CDR1 and CDR2: MNHEY and SMNVEV (reference sequence). Trimming left V 3 bases short and J 6 bases short, with 17 bases between. The CDR3 nucleotides read TGTGCCAGCAGTTTTCGGCAGGGCCGATTGTCTGAAGCTTTCTTT. Protein sequence: CASSFRQGRLSEAFF.

The table lists this clonotype with a few counts. This chain uses TRBV7-2 with TRBJ1-4, with D possibly TRBD1 on 5 matching bases. The germline V gene has CDR1 SGHTA and CDR2 FQGNSA. CDR3 size: 16 residues. Trimming took off 5 bases at V and 3 bases at J, with 16 bases between the two ends. The CDR3 is CASSRDRRVANEKLFF. For the CDR3, the DNA is TGTGCCAGCAGCAGGGACCGCCGGGTGGCTAATGAAAAACTGTTTTTT.

This clonotype was observed a few times. The genes are TRBV5-1 and TRBJ2-1; 16 bases line up with TRBD2. Germline V gene lookup returns CDR1 SGHRS and CDR2 YFSETQ. The CDR3 spans 17 residues. V was clipped by 4 bases and J by 4 bases; unmatched bases: 5. In DNA form, the CDR3 reads TGCGCCAGCAGCGGGGGACTAGCGGGGGGGCCTTACAATGAGCAGTTCTTC. It yields the protein CASSGGLAGGPYNEQFF. The whole variable domain, filled in from reference TRBV5-1 and TRBJ2-1, reads KAGVTQTPRYLIKTRGQQVTLSCSPISGHRSVSWYQQTPGQGLQFLFEYFSETQRNKGNFPGRFSGRQFSNSRSEMNVSTLELGDSALYLCASSGGLAGGPYNEQFFGPGTRLTVL.

The chain links TRBV28 to TRBJ2-4; weak D call: TRBD2 (6 bases). Deletions cut 1 base from V and 7 bases from J, with 17 bases between. CDR3 length: 16 amino acids. Per the germline V gene, CDR1 is MDHEN and CDR2 is SYDVKM. CDR3 protein: CASSLSGSGSSNIQYF. The CDR3 DNA reads as TGTGCCAGCAGTTTATCGGGAAGCGGGTCGAGTAACATTCAGTACTTC.

In its sample, this clonotype was seen a few times. The CDR3 nucleotides are TGTGCCACCATGAGGGACCAAACCTACGAGCAGTACTTC. This translates into CATMRDQTYEQYF. This chain joins TRBV6-1 and TRBJ2-7; perhaps D is TRBD1 or TRBD2 (5 bases each). Trimming shortened V by 10 bases and J by 2 bases, and 15 bases separated the two germline ends. The CDR3 loop spans 13 amino acids. Germline CDR1 and CDR2: MNHNS and SASEGT.

This clonotype was found a few times. The chain has TRBV15 and TRBJ2-1; D possibly corresponds to TRBD2 (5 bases). Germline V lookup: CDR1 LNHNV, CDR2 YYDKDF (reference sequence). The V end lost 3 bases, the J end lost 6 bases, and 12 bases lay between the germline ends. This CDR3 contains 14 residues. CDR3 loop: CATSRGTSGNEQFF. The DNA of the CDR3 is TGTGCCACCAGCAGGGGAACTAGTGGCAATGAGCAGTTCTTC.

This clonotype was recorded at least ten times. The chain couples TRBV7-8 to TRBJ2-1, with 8 bases lining up with TRBD1. The CDR3 covers 14 residues. J was trimmed by 7 bases and V by 5 bases; bases with no gene match: 7. From germline, CDR1 is SGHVS and CDR2 FQNEAQ. In DNA, the CDR3 is TGTGCCAGCAGCCCCTGGACAGGGTGGAATGAGCAGTTCTTC. Translation: CASSPWTGWNEQFF.

The rearrangement links TRBV9 to TRBJ1-2; D is unresolved. The V end lost 4 bases, the J end lost 4 bases, and 26 bases lay between the germline ends. CDR1 is SGDLS, CDR2 YYNGEE, per germline. This CDR3 comprises 18 residues. The CDR3 sequence: CASSPGIGSPGAGYGYTF. The CDR3 DNA reads TGTGCCAGCAGCCCAGGAATCGGGTCTCCGGGAGCAGGCTATGGCTACACCTTC. Full variable domain (outside the CDR3, taken from reference TRBV9 and TRBJ1-2): DSGVTQTPKHLITATGQRVTLRCSPRSGDLSVYWYQQSLDQGLQFLIQYYNGEERAKGNILERFSAQQFPDLHSELNLSSLELGDSALYFCASSPGIGSPGAGYGYTFGSGTRLTVV.

The CDR3 sequence: CASMTSRDIMVGSYEQYF. In nucleotides, the CDR3 is TGTGCCAGCATGACCTCTAGGGATATTATGGTGGGCTCCTACGAGCAGTACTTC. The chain uses TRBV28 and TRBJ2-7; D gene unclear. This CDR3 is 18 amino acids long. V was trimmed by 7 bases and J by 0 bases, leaving 25 bases between them. Germline loops: CDR1 MDHEN, CDR2 SYDVKM.

J is TRBJ2-3 and V is TRBV12-3 or TRBV12-4; 11 nucleotides align to TRBD2. This CDR3 has 15 amino acids. The trim removed 6 bases at V and 6 bases at J, leaving 8 bases unmatched. CDR3 sequence reads: CASSPSGRLDDTQYF. The DNA for the CDR3 is TGTGCCAGCAGCCCTAGCGGGAGGTTGGATGATACGCAGTATTTT.

The sample holds a few counts of this clonotype. The chain couples TRBV5-6 to TRBJ2-7; D unclear. Germline V gives CDR1 SGHDT, CDR2 YYEEEE. The CDR3 has 14 amino acids. Deletions cut 8 bases from V and 0 bases from J, with 15 bases between. The CDR3 reads CASTTRSSSYEQYF. The DNA of the CDR3 is TGTGCCAGTACGACTCGTTCCAGCTCCTACGAGCAGTACTTC.

This clonotype turned up a few times. The chain couples TRBV4-2 to TRBJ2-2; 8 bases line up with TRBD2. Germline CDR1 and CDR2: LGHNA and YNFKEQ. The CDR3 contains 17 residues. Trimming cost V 4 bases and J 3 bases; bases outside gene matches: 10. This CDR3 is CASSPGSSGEYTGELFF. Written as DNA, the CDR3 is TGTGCCAGCAGCCCGGGAAGTAGCGGGGAGTACACCGGGGAGCTGTTTTTT.